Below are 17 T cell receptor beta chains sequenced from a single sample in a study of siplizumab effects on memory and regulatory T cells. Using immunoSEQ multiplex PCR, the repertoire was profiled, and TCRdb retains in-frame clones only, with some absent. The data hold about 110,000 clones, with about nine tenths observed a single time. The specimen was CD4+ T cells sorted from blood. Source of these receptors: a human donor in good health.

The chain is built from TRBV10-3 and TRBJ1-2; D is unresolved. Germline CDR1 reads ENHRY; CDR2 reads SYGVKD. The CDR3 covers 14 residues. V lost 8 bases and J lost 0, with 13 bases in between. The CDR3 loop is CAIPLGTANYGYTF. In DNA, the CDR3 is TGTGCCATCCCTCTTGGTACTGCTAACTATGGCTACACCTTC.

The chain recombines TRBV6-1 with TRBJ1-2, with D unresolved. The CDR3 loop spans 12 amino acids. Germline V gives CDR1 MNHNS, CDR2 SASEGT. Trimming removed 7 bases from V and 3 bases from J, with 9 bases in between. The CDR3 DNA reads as TGTGCCAGCACCCGGACTGACTATGGCTACACCTTC. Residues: CASTRTDYGYTF.

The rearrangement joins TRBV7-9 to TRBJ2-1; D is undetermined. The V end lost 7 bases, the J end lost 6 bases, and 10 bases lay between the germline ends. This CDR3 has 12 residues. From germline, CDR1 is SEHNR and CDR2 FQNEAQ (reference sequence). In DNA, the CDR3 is TGTGCCAGCACCATTTCCCGCAATGAGCAGTTCTTC. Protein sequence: CASTISRNEQFF. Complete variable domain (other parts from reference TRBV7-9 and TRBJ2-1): DTGVSQNPRHKITKRGQNVTFRCDPISEHNRLYWYRQTLGQGPEFLTYFQNEAQLEKSRLLSDRFSAERPKGSFSTLEIQRTEQGDSAMYLCASTISRNEQFFGPGTRLTVL.

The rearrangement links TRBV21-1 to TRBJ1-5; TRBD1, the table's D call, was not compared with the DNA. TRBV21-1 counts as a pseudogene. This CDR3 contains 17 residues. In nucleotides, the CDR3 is TGTGCCAGCGCGATTCGTTGGGGCAGCAATAGCAATCAGCCCCAGCATTTT. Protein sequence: CASAIRWGSNSNQPQHF.

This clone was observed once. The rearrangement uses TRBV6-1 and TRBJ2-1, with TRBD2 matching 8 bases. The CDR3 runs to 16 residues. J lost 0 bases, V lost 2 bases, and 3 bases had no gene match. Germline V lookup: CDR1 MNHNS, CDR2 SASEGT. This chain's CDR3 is CASSEYGLASYNEQFF. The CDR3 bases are TGTGCCAGCAGTGAATACGGACTAGCCTCCTACAATGAGCAGTTCTTC.

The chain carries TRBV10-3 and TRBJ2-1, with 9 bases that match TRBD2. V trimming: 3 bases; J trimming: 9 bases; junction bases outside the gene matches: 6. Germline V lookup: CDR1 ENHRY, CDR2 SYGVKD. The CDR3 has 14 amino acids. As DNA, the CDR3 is TGTGCCATCAGTGACGGGCGGGGGGGTTTTGAGCAGTTCTTC. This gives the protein CAISDGRGGFEQFF.

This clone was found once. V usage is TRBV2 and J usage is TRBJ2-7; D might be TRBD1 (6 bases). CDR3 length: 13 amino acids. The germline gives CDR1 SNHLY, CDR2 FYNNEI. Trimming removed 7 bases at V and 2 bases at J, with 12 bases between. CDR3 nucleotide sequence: TGTGCCAGCATTCAGGACAGAACCTACGAGCAGTACTTC. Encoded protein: CASIQDRTYEQYF.

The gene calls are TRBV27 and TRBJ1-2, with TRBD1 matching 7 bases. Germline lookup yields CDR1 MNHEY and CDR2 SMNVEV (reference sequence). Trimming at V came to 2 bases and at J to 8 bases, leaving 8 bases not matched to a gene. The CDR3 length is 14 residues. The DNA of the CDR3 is TGTGCCAGCAGTTTAGAGACAGGGAGAGGCGGCTACACCTTC. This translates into CASSLETGRGGYTF.

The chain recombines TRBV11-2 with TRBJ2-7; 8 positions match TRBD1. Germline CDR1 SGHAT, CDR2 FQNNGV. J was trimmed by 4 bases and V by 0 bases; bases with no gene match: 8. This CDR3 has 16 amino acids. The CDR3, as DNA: TGTGCCAGCAGCTTAGAGTACAGGGGGGATATGTACGAGCAGTACTTC. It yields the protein CASSLEYRGDMYEQYF.

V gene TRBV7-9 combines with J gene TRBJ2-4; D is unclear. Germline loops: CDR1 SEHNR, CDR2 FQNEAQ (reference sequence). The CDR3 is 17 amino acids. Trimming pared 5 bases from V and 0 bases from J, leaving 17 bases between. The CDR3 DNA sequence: TGTGCCAGCAGCCGCCTGGGCTCCGTTCTAGCCAAAAACATTCAGTACTTC. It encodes CASSRLGSVLAKNIQYF.

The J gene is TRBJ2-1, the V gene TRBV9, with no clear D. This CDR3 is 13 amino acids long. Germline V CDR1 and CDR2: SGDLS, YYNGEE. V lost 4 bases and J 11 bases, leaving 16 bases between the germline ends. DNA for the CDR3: TGTGCCAGCAGCCCCCGCGGACGTAATAAGCAGTTCTTC. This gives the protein CASSPRGRNKQFF.

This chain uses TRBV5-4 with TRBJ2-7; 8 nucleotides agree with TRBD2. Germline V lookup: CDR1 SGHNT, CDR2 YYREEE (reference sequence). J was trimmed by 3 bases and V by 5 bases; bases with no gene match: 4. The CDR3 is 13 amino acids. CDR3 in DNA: TGTGCCAGCAGTACCGGGGGGGGCTACGAGCAGTACTTC. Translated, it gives CASSTGGGYEQYF. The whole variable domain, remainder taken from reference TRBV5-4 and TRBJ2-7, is ETGVTQSPTHLIKTRGQQVTLRCSSQSGHNTVSWYQQALGQGPQFIFQYYREEENGRGNFPPRFSGLQFPNYSSELNVNALELDDSALYLCASSTGGGYEQYFGPGTRLTVT.

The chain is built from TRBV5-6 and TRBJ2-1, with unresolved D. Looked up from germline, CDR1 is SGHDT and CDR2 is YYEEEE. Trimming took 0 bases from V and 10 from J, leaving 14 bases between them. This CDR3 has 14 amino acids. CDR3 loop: CASSLVLTDGEQFF. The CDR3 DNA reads TGTGCCAGCAGCTTGGTGTTAACCGACGGAGAGCAGTTCTTC.

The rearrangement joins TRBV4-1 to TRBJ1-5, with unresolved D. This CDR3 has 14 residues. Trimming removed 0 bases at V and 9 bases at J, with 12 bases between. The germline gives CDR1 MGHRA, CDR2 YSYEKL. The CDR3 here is CASSQDNSRRPQHF. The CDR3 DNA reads TGCGCCAGCAGCCAAGATAACAGCCGGCGGCCCCAGCATTTT.

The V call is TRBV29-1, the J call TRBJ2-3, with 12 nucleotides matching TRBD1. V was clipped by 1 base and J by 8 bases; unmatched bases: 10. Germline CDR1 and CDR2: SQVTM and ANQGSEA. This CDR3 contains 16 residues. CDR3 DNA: TGCAGCGTTGAAGGAACGGGACAGGGGGCGGCGGGTACGCAGTATTTT. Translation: CSVEGTGQGAAGTQYF.

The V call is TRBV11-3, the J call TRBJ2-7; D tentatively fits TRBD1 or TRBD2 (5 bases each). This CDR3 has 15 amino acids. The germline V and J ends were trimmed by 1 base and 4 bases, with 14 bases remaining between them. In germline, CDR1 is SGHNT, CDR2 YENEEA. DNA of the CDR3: TGTGCCAGCAGCTTAGCGGGGACCGCGTTGTACGAGCAGTACTTC. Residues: CASSLAGTALYEQYF.

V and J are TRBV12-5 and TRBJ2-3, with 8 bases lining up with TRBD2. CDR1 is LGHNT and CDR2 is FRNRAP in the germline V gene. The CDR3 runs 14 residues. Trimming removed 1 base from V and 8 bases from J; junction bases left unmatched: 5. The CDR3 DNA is TGTGCTAGTGGTTTGGAGACTAGCGCTAGTACGCAGTATTTT. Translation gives CASGLETSASTQYF.